This record concerns one TCR beta chain sequence. Its target is unknown. This sample's time point: week 47, end of study. All doses held 300 ug of mutant IDH1 20-mer peptide, with topical imiquimod. Administration of eight vaccinations to patients took place in weeks 1, 3, 5, 7, 11, 15, 19, 23. Each donor presented with a new WHO grade 3 or 4 astrocytoma that tested IDH1-mutant and showed ATRX loss. This table comes from immunoSEQ multiplex PCR, and its TCRdb copy is limited to in-frame clones, with some not included. Here the sample spans fewer than 70,000 clones, roughly 80% being singletons. The entry originates in a study of a mutant IDH1 vaccine in newly diagnosed glioma. The overall study: Males made up approximately 62% and females about 40% of treated patients, whose mean age was about 37 years.

Germline loops: CDR1 MDHEN, CDR2 SYDVKM. Trimming removed 2 bases from V and 0 bases from J; junction bases left unmatched: 1. The CDR3 spans 15 residues. The chain employs TRBV28 and TRBJ2-1; 7 positions match TRBD1. This clonotype was sampled from a man aged 25-45 years with glioma. Sequenced here: PBMCs, sampled from a glioma patient whose treatment included an IDH1 peptide vaccine. CDR3 in amino acids: CASSLRDSSYNEQFF. CDR3 nucleotide sequence: TGTGCCAGCAGTTTAAGGGACAGCTCCTACAATGAGCAGTTCTTC.